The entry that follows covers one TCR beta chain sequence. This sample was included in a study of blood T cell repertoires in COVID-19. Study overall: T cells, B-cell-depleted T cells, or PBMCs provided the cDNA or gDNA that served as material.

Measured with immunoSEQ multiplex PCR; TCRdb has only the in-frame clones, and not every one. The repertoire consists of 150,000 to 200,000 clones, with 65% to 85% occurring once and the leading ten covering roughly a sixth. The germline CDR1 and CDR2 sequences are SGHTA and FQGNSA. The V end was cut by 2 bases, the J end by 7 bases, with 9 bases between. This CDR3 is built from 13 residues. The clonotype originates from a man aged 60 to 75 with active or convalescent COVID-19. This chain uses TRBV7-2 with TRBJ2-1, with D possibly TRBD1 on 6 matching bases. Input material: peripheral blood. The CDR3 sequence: CASSLRQANEQFF. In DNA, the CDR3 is TGTGCCAGCAGCTTACGACAGGCGAATGAGCAGTTCTTC.